The 24 T cell receptor beta chains below come from one sample, sequenced in a study of glioma-infiltrating T cells. Amplification of TCR alpha and beta CDR3 regions from RNA used iRepertoire nested multiplex PCR. MiXCR was run by TCRdb on the multiplex PCR reads, yielding one entry per CDR3 protein. The sample shows 95,000 to 110,000 distinct CDR3 sequences, about 30% of them seen only once. What was sequenced was glioma tissue, nonneoplastic brain tissue, or PBMCs (not recorded which). The receptors were sampled from a human donor with low-grade glioma or glioblastoma, undergoing nonglioma brain surgery, or in good health (not recorded which).

A word on this clonotype: Just one base apart from a much larger clone, this may be a read error. V and J are TRBV7-9 and TRBJ1-1; tentative D call: TRBD1 (5 bases). Trimming shortened V by 5 bases and J by 10 bases, and 14 bases separated the two germline ends. The CDR3 contains 12 residues. In germline, CDR1 is SEHNR, CDR2 FQNEAQ (reference sequence). The CDR3 region has the DNA TGTGCCAGCAGCCTTTCACACGGGGGAGCTTTCTTT. Translation gives CASSLSHGGAFF.

The sample holds many counts of this clonotype. The V call is TRBV28, the J call TRBJ1-2; D possibly corresponds to TRBD1 (6 bases). CDR3 length equals 13 residues. CDR1 MDHEN and CDR2 SYDVKM come from the germline V gene. V gave up 3 bases and J gave up 8 bases, with 13 bases separating them. CDR3 bases: TGTGCCAGCAGTTTGGGGGGGGCCAACGGCTACACCTTC. This gives the protein CASSLGGANGYTF.

The rearrangement uses TRBV6-1 and TRBJ1-1; no firm D call. The germline V gene has CDR1 MNHNS and CDR2 SASEGT. Trimming took off 9 bases at V and 1 base at J, with 6 bases between the two ends. The CDR3 length is 11 residues. CDR3: CASFGNTEAFF. The CDR3 nucleotides are TGTGCCAGTTTCGGGAACACTGAAGCTTTCTTT.

On this clonotype itself: A read error may be the cause here, since a much bigger clone is one base away. This chain connects TRBV7-2 to TRBJ2-7, with a weak D call TRBD2 (5 bases). Germline V gives CDR1 SGHTA, CDR2 FQGNSA. CDR3 length equals 14 residues. The CDR3 spells CASSLLPRAYEHYF. Here the CDR3 DNA reads TGTGCCAGCAGCTTACTCCCGAGGGCCTACGAGCATTACTTC.

Remarks on this clonotype: Given a much more abundant clone one base away, this may be a read error. Likely a read error: the CDR3 ends without its conserved phenylalanine or tryptophan. The V call is TRBV10-3, the J call TRBJ1-1, with D tentatively TRBD1 (6 bases). The germline V gene has CDR1 ENHRY and CDR2 SYGVKD. Deletions cut 10 bases from V and 4 bases from J, with 16 bases between. The CDR3 length is 13 residues. DNA of the CDR3: TGTGCCACTTCACAGGGTCTGAGCACTGAAGCTTTCCTT. This sequence encodes CATSQGLSTEAFL.

A word on this clonotype: A clone one base away is much larger, so this may be a read error. The J gene is TRBJ1-1, the V gene TRBV19; D may be TRBD1 (5 bases). This CDR3 is 14 amino acids long. CDR1 and CDR2 (germline): LNHDA, SQIVND (reference sequence). In DNA form, the CDR3 reads TGTGCCCGTAGTACTCAGGGAACTAACACTGAAGCTTTCTTT. Translating it yields CARSTQGTNTEAFF.

As concerns this clonotype: A much larger clone lies one base from this, so it may be a read error. The chain joins TRBV19 to TRBJ2-2; D uncertain. V lost 2 bases and J 4 bases, leaving 17 bases between the germline ends. The CDR3 has 17 amino acids. Germline values: CDR1 LNHDA, CDR2 SQIVND (reference sequence). The CDR3 DNA is TGTGCCAGTAGTATACAGGTTGGAAGCTCGAGCACCGGGGAGCTGTTTTTT. Its translation: CASSIQVGSSSTGELFF.

This clonotype has more than one count but fewer than ten. The gene calls are TRBV7-2 and TRBJ1-5, with 9 bases fitting TRBD1. CDR3 length equals 15 residues. V lost 5 bases and J lost 1; bases outside the gene matches: 3. Per germline, CDR1 SGHTA and CDR2 FQGNSA. The CDR3: CASSPGTGSNQPQHF. The CDR3 bases are TGTGCCAGCAGCCCCGGGACAGGGAGCAATCAGCCCCAGCATTTT.

On this clonotype itself: This may arise from a read error, as a much more abundant clone is one base away. The rearrangement uses TRBV20-1 and TRBJ2-3, with D possibly TRBD1 on 5 matching bases. Per germline, CDR1 DFQATT and CDR2 SNEGSKA (reference sequence). Trimming removed 7 bases from V and 5 bases from J, with 10 bases in between. The CDR3 totals 11 residues. The CDR3 here is CSVRQGDTQYF. The CDR3, as DNA: TGCAGTGTCAGGCAGGGAGATACGCAGTATTTT.

This clonotype showed up just a few times. This rearrangement joins TRBV9 to TRBJ1-2, with TRBD1 matching 8 bases. The CDR3 length is 14 residues. Germline V gene lookup returns CDR1 SGDLS and CDR2 YYNGEE. The V and J ends lost 3 bases and 4 bases, in that order; junction bases with no gene match: 5. The DNA of the CDR3 is TGTGCCAGCAGCGATAGGACAGGGTCCTATGGCTACACCTTC. Protein product: CASSDRTGSYGYTF.

In this sample, this clonotype turned up many times. The chain has TRBV4-1 and TRBJ1-4; 8 nucleotides match TRBD1. Germline trimming cut 4 bases from V and 4 bases from J; bases unmatched to any gene: 5. This CDR3 is 15 amino acids long. Germline V gene sequence: CDR1 MGHRA, CDR2 YSYEKL. The CDR3 DNA follows: TGCGCCAGCAGCCGCGGACAGGGTGGTAATGAAAAACTGTTTTTT. Its protein is CASSRGQGGNEKLFF.

This clonotype has a count of ten or more. The J gene is TRBJ2-3, the V gene TRBV4-3; D is undetermined. V lost 0 bases to trimming and J lost 11 bases, with 12 bases between them. This CDR3 region has 13 residues. The germline gives CDR1 LGHNA, CDR2 YSLEER. The DNA for the CDR3 is TGCGCCAGCAGCCAAGATCGCTCTTCGGTGCAGTATTTT. Translated, it gives CASSQDRSSVQYF.

The chain carries TRBV30 and TRBJ1-5; D is uncertain. The CDR3 runs 13 residues. Deletions cut 2 bases from V and 4 bases from J, with 9 bases between. Germline V gene sequence: CDR1 GTSNPN, CDR2 SVGIG (reference sequence). The CDR3 reads CAWSSGENQPQHF. For the CDR3, the DNA is TGTGCCTGGAGTTCCGGGGAGAATCAGCCCCAGCATTTT.

Notes on this clonotype: This may be a read error, as it is one base from a much larger clone. The rearrangement joins TRBV7-3 to TRBJ1-1, with no clear D. The V end was cut by 4 bases, the J end by 1 base, with 7 bases between. CDR1 SGHTA and CDR2 FQGTGA come from the germline V gene. The CDR3 runs 13 residues. CDR3 nucleotides: TGTGCCAGCAGCTCCCAGGAGAACACTGAAGCTTTCTTT. Translation gives CASSSQENTEAFF.

This clonotype has a single count. The conserved closing phenylalanine or tryptophan is absent in this CDR3, likely reflecting a read error. V gene TRBV7-6 combines with J gene TRBJ1-2; 8 nucleotides match TRBD1. The CDR3 length is 17 residues. V lost 1 base and J lost 8; bases outside the gene matches: 15. Germline loops: CDR1 SGHVS, CDR2 FNYEAQ. In DNA, the CDR3 is TGTGCCAGCAGCTTAGGGATTCACAGGGGGGTGGCGGAAGGCTACACCCTC. It specifies CASSLGIHRGVAEGYTL.

This clonotype came up many times. The chain uses TRBV6-1 and TRBJ1-6; D possibly corresponds to TRBD1 (6 bases). The CDR3 spans 13 residues. CDR1 and CDR2 from the germline V gene are MNHNS and SASEGT. The ends were cut back, 6 bases at V and 9 bases at J, with 12 bases in the middle. In DNA form, the CDR3 reads TGTGCCAGCAGCCGGACAGAGGGTTCACCCCTCCACTTT. This translates into CASSRTEGSPLHF.

This clonotype was counted at least ten times. The rearrangement links TRBV2 to TRBJ2-1; D might be TRBD2 (5 bases). Trimming stripped 3 bases from V and 2 bases from J, with 14 bases between. CDR1 and CDR2 from the germline V gene are SNHLY and FYNNEI. The CDR3 totals 16 residues. The DNA for the CDR3 is TGTGCCAGCAGTGATGGGGTGCCGGGGACCTACAATGAGCAGTTCTTC. Translated, it gives CASSDGVPGTYNEQFF.

This sequence joins TRBV19 and TRBJ1-5; D gene unclear. The V and J ends lost 3 bases and 5 bases respectively, with 17 bases between them. The CDR3 extends over 16 amino acids. Germline-derived CDR1 and CDR2 are LNHDA and SQIVND (reference sequence). The CDR3 DNA follows: TGTGCCAGTAGTATTATGGGTCTGGGTTCCGATCAGCCCCAGCATTTT. This codes for CASSIMGLGSDQPQHF.

The V and J genes are TRBV10-3 and TRBJ2-5; no clear D. Germline V gives CDR1 ENHRY, CDR2 SYGVKD. The CDR3 contains 12 residues. Trimming took off 6 bases at V and 4 bases at J, with 9 bases between the two ends. DNA for the CDR3: TGTGCCATCAGCCCTATTGGAGAGACCCAGTACTTC. Translated: CAISPIGETQYF.

This clonotype occurred many times. A junction boundary mismatches the germline segment, possibly from a read error. The chain couples TRBV2 to TRBJ2-5; D gene uncertain. CDR1 and CDR2 from the germline V gene are SNHLY and FYNNEI. The CDR3 contains 13 residues. CDR3 bases: TGTGCCAGCAGTCAAGCAATGACAGAGACCCAGTACTTC. Translation: CASSQAMTETQYF. Full variable domain (remainder filled in from reference TRBV2 and TRBJ2-5): EPEVTQTPSHQVTQMGQEVILRCVPISNHLYFYWYRQILGQKVEFLVSFYNNEISEKSEIFDDQFSVERPDGSNFTLKIRSTKLEDSAMYFCASSQAMTETQYFGPGTRLLVL.

The rearrangement joins TRBV6-1 to TRBJ2-7; D might be TRBD1 (6 bases). Trimming removed 5 bases from V and 2 bases from J, with 19 bases in between. From germline, CDR1 is MNHNS and CDR2 SASEGT. The CDR3 covers 16 residues. This CDR3 is CASSSTKTGSAYEQYF. CDR3 in DNA: TGTGCCAGCAGTTCAACCAAAACAGGGAGCGCCTACGAGCAGTACTTC.

CDR3 region: CASTTGETEAFF. CDR3 nucleotide sequence: TGTGCCAGCACCACAGGGGAAACTGAAGCTTTCTTT. The chain has TRBV2 and TRBJ1-1, with 7 bases lining up with TRBD1. Germline CDR1 SNHLY, CDR2 FYNNEI. CDR3 length: 12 residues. Trimming took 7 bases from V and 5 from J; bases not matched to a gene: 4.

This clonotype was recorded many times. The chain links TRBV28 to TRBJ1-2; the D gene is possibly TRBD1 (6 bases). CDR1 and CDR2 (germline): MDHEN, SYDVKM. The CDR3 length is 12 residues. The ends were cut back, 6 bases at V and 4 bases at J, with 9 bases in the middle. In DNA form, the CDR3 reads TGTGCCAGCAGGACAGGTTCCTATGGCTACACCTTC. As protein: CASRTGSYGYTF.

Concerning this clonotype itself: This could be a read error, since a much larger clone is one nucleotide away. The genes are TRBV6-1 and TRBJ2-7, with 11 bases lining up with TRBD1. Germline assignment: CDR1 MNHNS and CDR2 SASEGT. The CDR3 totals 14 residues. Losses at the gene ends were 8 bases for V and 2 bases for J; bases not matched to a gene: 5. In DNA, the CDR3 is TGTGCCAGCTTAGGGACAGGGGGAACCTACGAGCAGTACTTC. The encoded protein is CASLGTGGTYEQYF.